This is a list of T cell receptor beta chains from one sample in a study of shared clonotypes between healthy human individuals. Sequencing used immunoSEQ multiplex PCR; TCRdb keeps in-frame clones, though not all of them. The table includes about 640,000 clones, 72% detected once. Sequences were obtained from memory CD4+ T cells sorted from blood. Every receptor here comes from a woman between 25 and 40 years old in good health. Both conserved end residues are part of each CDR3. D genes are given only for firm matches. Expanded clones get a size class; other rows say once, few or many, or leave the size out.

>.|TRBJ1-5|TRBV6-6|.
TGTGCCAGCAGTCCAACCCACAGGGATAGCAATCAGCCCCAGCATTTT
CASSPTHRDSNQPQHF
>.|TRBJ2-7|TRBV15|TRBD1
TGTGCCACCAGCCTAGGGACAGAACCCTACGAGCAGTACTTC
CATSLGTEPYEQYF
>.|TRBJ1-4|TRBV5-8|TRBD1
TGTGCCAGCAGCTTGTTGGACAGGGATAATGAAAAACTGTTTTTT
CASSLLDRDNEKLFF
>.|TRBJ2-6|TRBV9|TRBD2
TGTGCCAGCAGCGCCAGACTAGCGGTCTCTGGGGCCAACGTCCTGACTTTC
CASSARLAVSGANVLTF
>once|TRBJ1-4|TRBV7-9|.
TGTGCCAGCAGCTTAGCGTCGACAATCAATGAAAAACTGTTTTTT
CASSLASTINEKLFF
>.|TRBJ2-7|TRBV30|TRBD2
TGTGCCTGGAGTGGGGGCGGGAGGCACGAGCAGTACTTC
CAWSGGGRHEQYF
>once|TRBJ2-3|TRBV5-1|.
TGCGCCAGCAGCCCCCAGCCCGACGGCACAGATACGCAGTATTTT
CASSPQPDGTDTQYF
>.|TRBJ2-4|TRBV4-1|TRBD1
TGCGCCAGCAGCCAAAGACTGCAGGGGGTTCAGTACTTC
CASSQRLQGVQYF
>.|TRBJ2-2|TRBV7-9|.
TGTGCCAGCAGTTTTTACTCGTCGAACACCGGGGAGCTGTTTTTT
CASSFYSSNTGELFF
>.|TRBJ2-5|TRBV6-1|.
TGTGCCAGCAGGGGTCCTGCCCAAGAGACCCAGTACTTC
CASRGPAQETQYF
>.|TRBJ2-7|TRBV7-8|.
TGTGCCAGCAGCTTAGATGGGACTCCTTACGAGCAGTACTTC
CASSLDGTPYEQYF
>.|TRBJ2-1|TRBV30|.
TGTGCCTGGAGTGTACGAGAGCGAGGTGAGCAGTTCTTC
CAWSVRERGEQFF
>.|TRBJ1-5|TRBV6-1|.
TGTGCCAGCAGCCTCAGGGGTGAAAGCAATCAGCCCCAGCATTTT
CASSLRGESNQPQHF
>.|TRBJ2-2|TRBV6-7|TRBD2
TGTGCCAGCCACGGGAGGGGTGGAACCGGGGAGCTGTTTTTT
CASHGRGGTGELFF
>.|TRBJ1-1|TRBV12-2|.
TGTGCAAGTCGCAATGTTACAGGGGGCGCAAAAAATGGGAAAAAGACAGGTGTGAACACTGAAGCTTTCTTT
CASRNVTGGAKNGKKTGVNTEAFF
>.|TRBJ2-5|TRBV4-1|.
TGCGCCAGCAGCCAACTACCAGTCCAAGAGACCCAGTACTTC
CASSQLPVQETQYF
>few|TRBJ1-1|TRBV28|.
TGTGCCAGCAGTTTTTATCGGAACACTGAAGCTTTCTTT
CASSFYRNTEAFF
>.|TRBJ2-7|TRBV11-2|.
TGTGCCAGCAGCTTAGCTCGTGGCGGTGAGCAGTACTTC
CASSLARGGEQYF
>.|TRBJ1-2|TRBV5-4|TRBD1
TGTGCCAGCACCTGGGACAGAAGAACTAACTATGGCTACACCTTC
CASTWDRRTNYGYTF
>.|TRBJ2-7|TRBV29-1|TRBD1
TGCAGCGTTGCCGGGACAGGGTTCTACGAGCAGTACTTC
CSVAGTGFYEQYF
>.|TRBJ2-1|TRBV5-4|TRBD2
TGTGCCAGCAGCATGGCGGGAGGCCACTCCTACAATGAGCAGTTCTTC
CASSMAGGHSYNEQFF
>.|TRBJ2-7|TRBV9|.
TGTGCCAGCAGCGGCCTCGACGGAGACTTTTACGAGCAGTACTTC
CASSGLDGDFYEQYF
>.|TRBJ2-2|TRBV5-1|.
TGCGCCAGCAGCGTGGACCCGAACACCGGGGAGCTGTTTTTT
CASSVDPNTGELFF
>.|TRBJ1-3|TRBV6-5|.
TGTGCCAGCAGTCCAACAGGGAGCTCTGGAAACACCATATATTTT
CASSPTGSSGNTIYF
>.|TRBJ2-5|TRBV5-4|TRBD1
TGTGCCAGCAGCTCTAAAGGCAGGGGGAAAGAGACCCAGTACTTC
CASSSKGRGKETQYF
>.|TRBJ2-1|TRBV7-2|TRBD2
TGTGCCAGCAGCCTAGCGGCTAGCGGAAACAATGAGCAGTTCTTC
CASSLAASGNNEQFF
>.|TRBJ2-2|TRBV10-3|.
TGTGCCATCAGTATGCAGAGCTCACTCACCGGGGAGCTGTTTTTT
CAISMQSSLTGELFF
>.|TRBJ2-5|TRBV30|.
TGTGCCTGGAAGGTGGGGGGAGAGACCCAGTACTTC
CAWKVGGETQYF
>once|TRBJ2-3|TRBV6-1|TRBD2
TGTGCCAGCAGACCGGGACTAGCGCGCACAGATACGCAGTATTTT
CASRPGLARTDTQYF
>.|TRBJ2-7|TRBV27|.
TGTGCCAGCAGTCCCCCGCCCTACGAGCAGTACTTC
CASSPPPYEQYF
>.|TRBJ2-7|TRBV14|TRBD2
TGTGCCAGCAGCCAAACTAGCGCCGGGCAGTACTTC
CASSQTSAGQYF
>.|TRBJ1-1|TRBV29-1|.
TGCAGCGTTGCAAGGGGCCCTATGAACACTGAAGCTTTCTTT
CSVARGPMNTEAFF
>few|TRBJ2-2|TRBV4-1|.
TGCGCCAGCAGCCAAGATCCGAGGAACACCGGGGAGCTGTTTTTT
CASSQDPRNTGELFF
>many|TRBJ2-4|TRBV7-2|TRBD2
TGTGCCAGCAGCTTAGGCGGGAGTGGTGCCAAAAACATTCAGTACTTC
CASSLGGSGAKNIQYF
>.|TRBJ1-1|TRBV5-4|TRBD1
TGTGCCAGCAGCCGGGACAGGGGGAACACTGAAGCTTTCTTT
CASSRDRGNTEAFF
>once|TRBJ2-7|TRBV29-1|.
TGCAGCGTTGAGGGGTCCCGGAGCTCCTACGAGCAGTACTTC
CSVEGSRSSYEQYF
>.|TRBJ2-4|TRBV27|TRBD1
TGTGCCAGCAGTTCCCTGACAGGGAGTAAGATTCAGTACTTC
CASSSLTGSKIQYF
>.|TRBJ2-2|TRBV19|TRBD1
TGTGCCAGTAGTCCCGGGACAGGGTTAGGTCGCACCGGGGAGCTGTTTTTT
CASSPGTGLGRTGELFF
>.|TRBJ1-1|TRBV6-5|.
TGTGCCAGCAGTTATGGACAGCTAAACACTGAAGCTTTCTTT
CASSYGQLNTEAFF
>.|TRBJ2-7|TRBV14|.
TGTGCCAGCAGCCCCCTTGTCTCCTACGAGCAGTACTTC
CASSPLVSYEQYF
>.|TRBJ1-3|TRBV19|.
TGTGCCAGTAGCCCCGGGCCCGCTATAGCCCCTGGAAACACCATATATTTT
CASSPGPAIAPGNTIYF
>.|TRBJ2-7|TRBV6-5|.
TGTGCCAGCATCCAGGGAGGGGGTGGCTCCTACGAGCAGTACTTC
CASIQGGGGSYEQYF
>.|TRBJ2-7|TRBV28|TRBD2
TGTGCCATTGCCGGGGGGGTAGCGGGACTTGTCGGCTACGAGCAGTACTTC
CAIAGGVAGLVGYEQYF
>.|TRBJ2-1|TRBV11-2|TRBD1
TGTGCCAGCAGCCAGGGACAGGAGAATGAGCAGTTCTTC
CASSQGQENEQFF
>.|TRBJ2-3|TRBV6-1|.
TGTGCCAGCAGGAACCTGCCAGGGCAGGCAGATACGCAGTATTTT
CASRNLPGQADTQYF